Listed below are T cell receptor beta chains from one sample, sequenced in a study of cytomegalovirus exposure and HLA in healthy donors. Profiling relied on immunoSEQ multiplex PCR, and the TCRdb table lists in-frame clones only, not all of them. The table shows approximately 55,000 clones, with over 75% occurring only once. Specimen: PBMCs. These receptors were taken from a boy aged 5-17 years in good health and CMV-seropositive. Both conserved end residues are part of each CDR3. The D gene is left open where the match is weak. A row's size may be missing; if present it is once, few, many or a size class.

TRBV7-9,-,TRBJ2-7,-,TGTTCCAGCAGCTTGGGATGGGGGGACGAGCAGTACTTC,CSSSLGWGDEQYF
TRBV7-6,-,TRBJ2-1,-,TGTGCCAGCAGCTTACTAGCCTACAATGAGCAGTTCTTC,CASSLLAYNEQFF
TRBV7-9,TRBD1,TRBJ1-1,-,TGTGCCAGCAGCTACGGGACAGGGATGATTGAAGCTTTCTTT,CASSYGTGMIEAFF
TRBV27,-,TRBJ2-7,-,TGTGCCAGCAGTGACACGGTATCGGCCGAGCAGTACTTC,CASSDTVSAEQYF
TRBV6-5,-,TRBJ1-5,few,TGTGCCAGCTCTCGGGTTTACAATCAGCCCCAGCATTTT,CASSRVYNQPQHF
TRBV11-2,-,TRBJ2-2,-,TGTGCCAGCAGCGCATCGGGGCGGGGTCGGAACACCGGGGAGCTGTTTTTT,CASSASGRGRNTGELFF
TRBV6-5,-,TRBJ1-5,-,TGTGCCAGCAGCCAACAGGGAAGTCAGCCCCAGCATTTT,CASSQQGSQPQHF
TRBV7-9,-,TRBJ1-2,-,TGTGCCAGCAGCTCAACGATGGACAGAAAAGGGAATGGCTACACCTTC,CASSSTMDRKGNGYTF
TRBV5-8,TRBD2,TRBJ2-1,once,TGTGCCAGCAGGAGGACTAGCGGAGGCTACAATGAGCAGTTCTTC,CASRRTSGGYNEQFF
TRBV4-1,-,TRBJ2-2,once,TGCGCCAGCAGCCGAAACGGGAACACCGGGGAGCTGTTTTTT,CASSRNGNTGELFF
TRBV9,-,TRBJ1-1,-,TGTGCCAGCAGCTTGTCAGGGTTACCTGGGACTGAAGCTTTCTTT,CASSLSGLPGTEAFF
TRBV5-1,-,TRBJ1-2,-,TGCGCCAGCAGTCCGAGTAACCCCGGGGGCTATGGCTACACCTTC,CASSPSNPGGYGYTF
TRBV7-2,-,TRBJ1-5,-,TGTGCCAGCAGGAGGAGCTTCAATCAGCCCCAGCATTTT,CASRRSFNQPQHF
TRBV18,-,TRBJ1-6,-,TGTGCCAGCTCACCAGAAAGGTCAACAGCTAATTCACCCCTCCACTTT,CASSPERSTANSPLHF
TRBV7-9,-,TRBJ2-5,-,TGTGCCAGCAGTCGTGGGGTCGTCGCCAGGGGAGAAGAGACCCAGTACTTC,CASSRGVVARGEETQYF
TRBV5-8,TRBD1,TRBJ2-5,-,TGTGCCAGCAGCGTACAGGGGGGTGAGACCCAGTACTTC,CASSVQGGETQYF
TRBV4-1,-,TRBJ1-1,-,TGCGCCAGCAGCCAAGGACAGTGGGTGAACACTGAAGCTTTCTTT,CASSQGQWVNTEAFF
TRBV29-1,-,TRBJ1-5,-,TGCAGCGTTGTAGCGACGATGGGTCAGCCCCAGCATTTT,CSVVATMGQPQHF
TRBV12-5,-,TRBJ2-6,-,TGTGCTAGTGGTTTGGGGAGCTCTGGGGCCAACGTCCTGACTTTC,CASGLGSSGANVLTF
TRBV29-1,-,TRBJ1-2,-,TGCAGCGTTGTTGCTCTGGACAGCCAAAGATACACCTTC,CSVVALDSQRYTF
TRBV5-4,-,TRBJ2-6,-,TGTGCCAGCAGAGACCTCGGGAGCTCTGGGGCCAACGTCCTGACTTTC,CASRDLGSSGANVLTF
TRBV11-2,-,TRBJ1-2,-,TGTGCCAGCAGCTCGGTGAAGGGGAGGGGCGGCTACACCTTC,CASSSVKGRGGYTF
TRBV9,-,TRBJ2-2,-,TGTGCCAGCAGTGATGACTACAACGTTAACACCGGGGAGCTGTTTTTT,CASSDDYNVNTGELFF
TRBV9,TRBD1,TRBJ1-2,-,TGTGCCAGCAGCGCTAGGTTCGACAATCGCCGGGACAGGGATTTGGGCTACACCTTC,CASSARFDNRRDRDLGYTF
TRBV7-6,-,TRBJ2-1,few,TGTGCCAGCAGCTTAGCGCTAGGAGATGGCCCCGTCTTC,CASSLALGDGPVF
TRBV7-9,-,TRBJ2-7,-,TGTGCCAGCAGCCGTCCGGGGGGCCCATCCTACGAGCAGTACTTC,CASSRPGGPSYEQYF
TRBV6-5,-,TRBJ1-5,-,TGTGCCAGCAGTTACGCACGAGGGCAGCCCCAGCATTTT,CASSYARGQPQHF
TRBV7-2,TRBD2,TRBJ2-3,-,TGTGCCAGCAGCCGATACCGGCGACTAGCCGAGGGCACAGATACGCAGTATTTT,CASSRYRRLAEGTDTQYF
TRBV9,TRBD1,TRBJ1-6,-,TGTGCCAGCAGCGTAGAGGGGGCAGAGTCACCCCTCCACTTT,CASSVEGAESPLHF
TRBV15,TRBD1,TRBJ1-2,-,TGTGCCACCAGCAGGGACAGGGGACGAGGGTATGGCTACACCTTC,CATSRDRGRGYGYTF
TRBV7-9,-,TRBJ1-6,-,TGTGCCAGCAGCCCTAGTAATTCACCCCTCCACTTT,CASSPSNSPLHF
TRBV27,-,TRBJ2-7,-,TGTGCCAGCAGCCGGACAGCCTACGAGCAGTACTTC,CASSRTAYEQYF
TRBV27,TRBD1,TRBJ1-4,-,TGTGCCAGCAGTTCGGGACAGTCTAATGAAAAACTGTTTTTT,CASSSGQSNEKLFF
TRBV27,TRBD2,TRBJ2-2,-,TGTGCCAGCGCCGAAGGGGAGGGCGGGGAGCTGTTTTTT,CASAEGEGGELFF
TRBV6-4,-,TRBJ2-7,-,TGTGCCACCATGGGGGCGTGTCGGGTAACGTCCTACGAGCAGTACTTC,CATMGACRVTSYEQYF